The T cell receptor (beta chain) described here comes from a study of identifying expanded T cells in peripheral blood. Findings of the study overall: About 1.2 clones differed between technical replicates, versus about 17 and 20 over time. Across healthy donors, higher total template counts meant significantly greater roughly two-week count variance.

Germline V lookup: CDR1 SGHTA, CDR2 FQGNSA. The CDR3 runs to 16 residues. V shed 6 bases, J shed 12 bases, and the junction held 17 bases outside the gene matches. In regard to this clone: Its target is not known.

Sequencing used immunoSEQ multiplex PCR; TCRdb keeps in-frame clones, though not all of them. The sample lists approximately 100,000 clones; around nine tenths were seen once. Collection occurred without any documented infections or immune events in donors. The V and J genes are TRBV7-2 and TRBJ1-6, with 7 nucleotides matching TRBD1. Specimen: blood. This clonotype originated in a person between 18 and 69 years old in good health. CDR3 loop: CASSPETGTASGPLHF. The CDR3 region has the DNA TGTGCCAGCAGTCCAGAAACCGGGACAGCGAGTGGACCCCTCCACTTT.